This T cell receptor beta chain was sequenced during a study of OX40 agonist ivuxolimab in advanced cancers. Study-wide context: As their treatment, patients were administered ivuxolimab, an agonistic anti-OX40 (CD134) antibody. At under 85% male, the cohort had a mean age of 60 years, ranging from roughly 20 to 80.

The germline gives CDR1 MNHEY, CDR2 SVGAGI. The CDR3 covers 14 residues. The germline V and J ends were trimmed by 3 bases and 2 bases, with 10 bases remaining between them. Method: immunoSEQ multiplex PCR; TCRdb's copy keeps in-frame clones and lacks some. Among 16,000 or so clones listed, about 77% were seen once. The sequence was obtained from an adult with an advanced solid tumor such as melanoma, head and neck, liver or kidney cancer. This chain joins TRBV6-5 and TRBJ1-2; D possibly corresponds to TRBD1 (6 bases). Sample: CD4+ or CD8+ T cells sorted from blood, taken in a trial of the OX40 agonist ivuxolimab. The CDR3 loop reads CASSYYGQNYGYTF. CDR3 coding DNA: TGTGCCAGCAGTTATTACGGACAGAACTATGGCTACACCTTC.